One and the same sample provided the 24 T cell receptor beta chains below, sequenced in a study of healthy donors' naive CD4 and CD8 T cells. Each TCR library used around 500 ng of total RNA and a linear amplification protocol. TCRdb re-called the reads with MiXCR, one entry per CDR3 protein. The sample records around 200,000 distinct CDR3 sequences, 65% to 75% being singletons. The sequencing sample was made of naive CD4+ and CD8+ T cells sorted from blood, pooled from several donors. The receptors shown here come from a pool of human donors in good health; the sample pools cells from several healthy donors.

V usage is TRBV5-4 and J usage is TRBJ1-1; 10 nucleotides match TRBD1. CDR3 length equals 16 residues. CDR1 is SGHNT and CDR2 is YYREEE in the germline V gene (reference sequence). V lost 0 bases to trimming and J lost 8 bases; unmatched junction nucleotides: 10. CDR3 amino acids: CASSLVAGQGSSEAFF. DNA for the CDR3: TGTGCCAGCAGCTTGGTGGCGGGACAGGGGAGTTCCGAAGCTTTCTTT.

The chain couples TRBV6-2 or TRBV6-3 to TRBJ2-7; D uncertain. The length of the CDR3 is 16 residues. V lost 2 bases to trimming and J lost 1 base, with 15 bases between them. The germline V gene has CDR1 MNHEY and CDR2 SVGEGT. Here the CDR3 DNA reads TGTGCCAGCAGTTACGTTCTGGGTGGAATTTCCTACGAGCAGTACTTC. Translating gives CASSYVLGGISYEQYF.

This chain connects TRBV29-1 to TRBJ1-1, with D possibly TRBD1 on 6 matching bases. With 4 bases removed from V and 0 bases from J, the gap between germline ends came to 15 bases. Germline CDR1 and CDR2: SQVTM and ANQGSEA. The CDR3 contains 15 residues. The CDR3 DNA sequence: TGCAGCGTTGGAGGGGGAAGGGTCATGAACACTGAAGCTTTCTTT. It specifies CSVGGGRVMNTEAFF.

The rearrangement uses TRBV30 and TRBJ2-3; possibly TRBD2 for D (7 bases). V lost 3 bases and J lost 5, with 15 bases in between. CDR1 is GTSNPN and CDR2 is SVGIG in the germline V gene (reference sequence). The CDR3 extends over 14 amino acids. The CDR3 DNA reads TGTGCCTGGAGCCCAGGGAGGGGGATAGATACGCAGTATTTT. This gives the protein CAWSPGRGIDTQYF.

The chain uses TRBV6-1 and TRBJ2-1; D is possibly TRBD1 (9 bases). The germline gives CDR1 MNHNS, CDR2 SASEGT. With 5 bases removed from V and 5 bases from J, the gap between germline ends came to 25 bases. The CDR3 consists of 18 residues. CDR3 nucleotide sequence: TGTGCCAGCAGTCCGGGACAGGGCTCTAGCGGGCCGAACAATGAGCAGTTCTTC. Its protein product is CASSPGQGSSGPNNEQFF.

The V call is TRBV28, the J call TRBJ2-7, with 7 positions matching TRBD1. Germline CDR1 reads MDHEN; CDR2 reads SYDVKM. This CDR3 has 14 amino acids. Trimming cost V 8 bases and J 7 bases; bases outside gene matches: 14. CDR3 sequence: CASRPTGSLGEQYF. The CDR3 bases are TGTGCCAGCCGACCGACAGGGTCCTTAGGGGAGCAGTACTTC.

V and J are TRBV6-2 or TRBV6-3 and TRBJ2-5; 11 nucleotides align to TRBD2. This CDR3 spans 15 amino acids. V lost 2 bases to trimming and J lost 5 bases; unmatched junction nucleotides: 4. Germline lookup yields CDR1 MNHEY and CDR2 SVGEGT. CDR3 sequence (DNA): TGTGCCAGCAGTTACACGACTAGCGGGGTGGAGACCCAGTACTTC. Translating gives CASSYTTSGVETQYF.

CDR3 coding DNA: TGTGCCAGCAGCCTTCTTGGACAGGGGATCTCTGGGGCCAACGTCCTGACTTTC. As protein: CASSLLGQGISGANVLTF. The chain recombines TRBV14 with TRBJ2-6, with 9 nucleotides matching TRBD1. After removal of 4 bases from V and 0 bases from J, the junction contained 7 bases not matched to a gene. CDR1 SGHDN and CDR2 FVKESK come from the germline V gene. The CDR3 contains 18 residues.

The V call is TRBV6-5, the J call TRBJ2-1; 11 bases are shared with TRBD2. The CDR3 runs to 15 residues. The V gene's germline CDR1 is MNHEY and CDR2 SVGAGI. J was trimmed by 12 bases and V by 0 bases; bases with no gene match: 7. CDR3 residues: CASSYSGLAAAGQFF. The CDR3 DNA sequence: TGTGCCAGCAGTTACTCGGGACTAGCGGCCGCGGGGCAGTTCTTC.

The chain recombines TRBV29-1 with TRBJ2-5; D call uncertain. Germline lookup yields CDR1 SQVTM and CDR2 ANQGSEA. The length of the CDR3 is 13 residues. V lost 3 bases to trimming and J lost 1 base, with 9 bases between them. DNA for the CDR3: TGCAGCGTTGATGGCCAGCCCCAAGAGACCCAGTACTTC. Translation: CSVDGQPQETQYF.

The chain joins TRBV6-5 to TRBJ2-6; 9 bases agree with TRBD2. Per germline, CDR1 MNHEY and CDR2 SVGAGI. This CDR3 contains 17 residues. Trimming took 10 bases from V and 0 from J; bases not matched to a gene: 10. The CDR3 DNA reads as TGTGCCACCCGCTTAGCGGGGGCCAGCTCTGGGGCCAACGTCCTGACTTTC. It translates to CATRLAGASSGANVLTF.

The chain carries TRBV19 and TRBJ2-1; the match to TRBD2 covers 8 bases. CDR1 and CDR2 from the germline V gene are LNHDA and SQIVND (reference sequence). Unmatched junction bases numbered 3, after V lost 2 bases and J lost 6 bases. The CDR3 spans 14 residues. The CDR3: CASSIKAGGNEQFF. The CDR3 DNA follows: TGTGCCAGTAGTATAAAGGCGGGAGGCAATGAGCAGTTCTTC.

In its sample, this clonotype was seen once. V and J are TRBV19 and TRBJ2-3; the match to TRBD1 covers 7 bases. With V trimmed by 5 bases and J by 3 bases, 11 bases remained unmatched. This CDR3 is built from 16 residues. In germline, CDR1 is LNHDA, CDR2 SQIVND (reference sequence). CDR3 DNA: TGTGCCAGTAGTGCAAACAGGGGCGCGAGAACAGATACGCAGTATTTT. Encoded protein: CASSANRGARTDTQYF.

The CDR3 is CASSDRDSQETQYF. CDR3 sequence (DNA): TGTGCCAGCAGCGACCGGGACTCCCAAGAGACCCAGTACTTC. This chain uses TRBV6-5 with TRBJ2-5; D is perhaps TRBD2 (6 bases). Germline loops: CDR1 MNHEY, CDR2 SVGAGI. Trimming took 6 bases from V and 1 from J, leaving 12 bases between them. CDR3 size: 14 residues.

This clonotype was counted only a few times. The chain joins TRBV30 to TRBJ1-1, with a weak D call TRBD1 (5 bases). Germline V lookup: CDR1 GTSNPN, CDR2 SVGIG (reference sequence). The CDR3 has 14 amino acids. The ends were cut back, 0 bases at V and 8 bases at J, with 16 bases in the middle. The DNA for the CDR3 is TGTGCCTGGAGTGTATGGGGCGGCAAAAGGGAAGCTTTCTTT. Translated, it gives CAWSVWGGKREAFF.

The V call is TRBV13, the J call TRBJ2-7; tentative D call: TRBD1 (5 bases). CDR3 length equals 14 residues. Between the trimmed V and J ends, which lost 0 bases and 6 bases, there was a span of 12 bases. CDR1 and CDR2 (germline): PRHDT, FYEKMQ (reference sequence). The chain's CDR3 is CASSLGRTSIEQYF. The CDR3, as DNA: TGTGCCAGCAGCTTAGGCCGGACATCTATCGAGCAGTACTTC. Full variable domain (rest looked up from reference TRBV13 and TRBJ2-7): AAGVIQSPRHLIKEKRETATLKCYPIPRHDTVYWYQQGPGQDPQFLISFYEKMQSDKGSIPDRFSAQQFSDYHSELNMSSLELGDSALYFCASSLGRTSIEQYFGPGTRLTVT.

The chain links TRBV19 to TRBJ2-3; 10 bases match TRBD2. This CDR3 is built from 15 residues. V dropped 4 bases and J dropped 6; count of bases not matched to a gene: 7. Germline lookup yields CDR1 LNHDA and CDR2 SQIVND (reference sequence). The CDR3 DNA follows: TGTGCCAGTAGTACCCCTAGCGGGAGTCGGGATACGCAGTATTTT. The encoded protein is CASSTPSGSRDTQYF.

The rearrangement links TRBV20-1 to TRBJ1-1; possible D gene TRBD1, 5 bases. Trimming left V 5 bases short and J 0 bases short, with 10 bases between. The germline V gene encodes CDR1 DFQATT and CDR2 SNEGSKA (reference sequence). This CDR3 has 13 residues. The CDR3 region is CSAADRLNTEAFF. CDR3 nucleotides: TGCAGTGCTGCCGACAGACTGAACACTGAAGCTTTCTTT.

This chain links TRBV19 with TRBJ2-1; 8 nucleotides align to TRBD2. Unmatched junction bases numbered 8, after V lost 3 bases and J lost 7 bases. The CDR3 runs 15 residues. The germline CDR1 and CDR2 sequences are LNHDA and SQIVND (reference sequence). The CDR3: CASSIYGTSGNEQFF. The CDR3 DNA reads TGTGCCAGTAGTATCTACGGGACTAGTGGGAATGAGCAGTTCTTC.

The chain is built from TRBV29-1 and TRBJ2-5; D may be TRBD2 (6 bases). CDR1 is SQVTM, CDR2 ANQGSEA, per germline. V lost 5 bases and J 4 bases, leaving 14 bases between the germline ends. The CDR3 sequence is 13 residues long. The CDR3 nucleotides are TGCAGCGTTCGAGCAGGGAGGACAGAGACCCAGTACTTC. Residues: CSVRAGRTETQYF. Using reference TRBV29-1 and TRBJ2-5 for the parts outside the CDR3, the full variable domain is SAVISQKPSRDICQRGTSLTIQCQVDSQVTMMFWYRQQPGQSLTLIATANQGSEATYESGFVIDKFPISRPNLTFSTLTVSNMSPEDSSIYLCSVRAGRTETQYFGPGTRLLVL.

This chain's CDR3 is CASSLYQREQFF. CDR3 sequence (DNA): TGTGCCAGCAGTTTATATCAGCGGGAGCAGTTCTTC. V usage is TRBV28 and J usage is TRBJ2-1; TRBD2 is a possible D gene (5 bases). The germline V and J ends were trimmed by 1 base and 10 bases, with 8 bases remaining between them. The germline V gene has CDR1 MDHEN and CDR2 SYDVKM. This CDR3 is built from 12 residues. Drawing the rest from reference TRBV28 and TRBJ2-1, the complete variable domain is DVKVTQSSRYLVKRTGEKVFLECVQDMDHENMFWYRQDPGLGLRLIYFSYDVKMKEKGDIPEGYSVSREKKERFSLILESASTNQTSMYLCASSLYQREQFFGPGTRLTVL.

The rearrangement joins TRBV29-1 to TRBJ1-5, with 8 bases lining up with TRBD1. CDR1 and CDR2 (germline): SQVTM, ANQGSEA. V lost 5 bases to trimming and J lost 1 base; unmatched junction nucleotides: 4. The CDR3 totals 14 residues. This chain's CDR3 is CSVRQGASNQPQHF. In nucleotides, the CDR3 is TGCAGCGTTAGGCAGGGGGCGAGCAATCAGCCCCAGCATTTT. The full variable domain, its missing parts supplied by reference TRBV29-1 and TRBJ1-5, is SAVISQKPSRDICQRGTSLTIQCQVDSQVTMMFWYRQQPGQSLTLIATANQGSEATYESGFVIDKFPISRPNLTFSTLTVSNMSPEDSSIYLCSVRQGASNQPQHFGDGTRLSIL.

This clonotype was recorded once. The chain links TRBV20-1 to TRBJ1-5; D is uncertain. Germline V CDR1 and CDR2: DFQATT, SNEGSKA (reference sequence). The CDR3 is 13 residues long. V dropped 1 base and J dropped 3 bases, with 7 bases sitting between them. Written as DNA, the CDR3 is TGCAGTGCTAGAGGGCCGGCCAATCAGCCCCAGCATTTT. Its translation: CSARGPANQPQHF.

CDR3 DNA sequence: TGCAGCGTTGGGGTGACAATGAACACTGAAGCTTTCTTT. Translating it yields CSVGVTMNTEAFF. J is TRBJ1-1 and V is TRBV29-1; no reliable D call. CDR3 length equals 13 residues. From germline, CDR1 is SQVTM and CDR2 ANQGSEA. The germline V and J ends were trimmed by 4 bases and 0 bases, with 9 bases remaining between them.